The entry that follows covers one T cell receptor beta chain sequence. The CDR3 is 18 residues long. Germline CDR1 reads SGHRS; CDR2 reads YFSETQ. Losses at the gene ends were 3 bases for V and 3 bases for J; bases not matched to a gene: 12. RNA was extracted with the RNeasy kit, and a quantity of about 0.5 to 1 ug was reverse transcribed using random hexamers. MiXCR was run by TCRdb on the immunoSEQ multiplex PCR reads, yielding one entry per CDR3 protein. This sample has roughly 100,000 distinct CDR3 sequences, with 94% found just once. This sample was included in a study of CD8 T cells in Susac syndrome.

Material for sequencing was CD8+ T cells from PBMCs. The chain couples TRBV5-1 to TRBJ2-4; 10 bases line up with TRBD2. The clonotype originates from a human donor with Susac syndrome. This CDR3 is CASSWGLAFFRLKNIQYF. CDR3 coding DNA: TGCGCCAGCAGCTGGGGACTAGCGTTCTTCCGCCTCAAAAACATTCAGTACTTC.